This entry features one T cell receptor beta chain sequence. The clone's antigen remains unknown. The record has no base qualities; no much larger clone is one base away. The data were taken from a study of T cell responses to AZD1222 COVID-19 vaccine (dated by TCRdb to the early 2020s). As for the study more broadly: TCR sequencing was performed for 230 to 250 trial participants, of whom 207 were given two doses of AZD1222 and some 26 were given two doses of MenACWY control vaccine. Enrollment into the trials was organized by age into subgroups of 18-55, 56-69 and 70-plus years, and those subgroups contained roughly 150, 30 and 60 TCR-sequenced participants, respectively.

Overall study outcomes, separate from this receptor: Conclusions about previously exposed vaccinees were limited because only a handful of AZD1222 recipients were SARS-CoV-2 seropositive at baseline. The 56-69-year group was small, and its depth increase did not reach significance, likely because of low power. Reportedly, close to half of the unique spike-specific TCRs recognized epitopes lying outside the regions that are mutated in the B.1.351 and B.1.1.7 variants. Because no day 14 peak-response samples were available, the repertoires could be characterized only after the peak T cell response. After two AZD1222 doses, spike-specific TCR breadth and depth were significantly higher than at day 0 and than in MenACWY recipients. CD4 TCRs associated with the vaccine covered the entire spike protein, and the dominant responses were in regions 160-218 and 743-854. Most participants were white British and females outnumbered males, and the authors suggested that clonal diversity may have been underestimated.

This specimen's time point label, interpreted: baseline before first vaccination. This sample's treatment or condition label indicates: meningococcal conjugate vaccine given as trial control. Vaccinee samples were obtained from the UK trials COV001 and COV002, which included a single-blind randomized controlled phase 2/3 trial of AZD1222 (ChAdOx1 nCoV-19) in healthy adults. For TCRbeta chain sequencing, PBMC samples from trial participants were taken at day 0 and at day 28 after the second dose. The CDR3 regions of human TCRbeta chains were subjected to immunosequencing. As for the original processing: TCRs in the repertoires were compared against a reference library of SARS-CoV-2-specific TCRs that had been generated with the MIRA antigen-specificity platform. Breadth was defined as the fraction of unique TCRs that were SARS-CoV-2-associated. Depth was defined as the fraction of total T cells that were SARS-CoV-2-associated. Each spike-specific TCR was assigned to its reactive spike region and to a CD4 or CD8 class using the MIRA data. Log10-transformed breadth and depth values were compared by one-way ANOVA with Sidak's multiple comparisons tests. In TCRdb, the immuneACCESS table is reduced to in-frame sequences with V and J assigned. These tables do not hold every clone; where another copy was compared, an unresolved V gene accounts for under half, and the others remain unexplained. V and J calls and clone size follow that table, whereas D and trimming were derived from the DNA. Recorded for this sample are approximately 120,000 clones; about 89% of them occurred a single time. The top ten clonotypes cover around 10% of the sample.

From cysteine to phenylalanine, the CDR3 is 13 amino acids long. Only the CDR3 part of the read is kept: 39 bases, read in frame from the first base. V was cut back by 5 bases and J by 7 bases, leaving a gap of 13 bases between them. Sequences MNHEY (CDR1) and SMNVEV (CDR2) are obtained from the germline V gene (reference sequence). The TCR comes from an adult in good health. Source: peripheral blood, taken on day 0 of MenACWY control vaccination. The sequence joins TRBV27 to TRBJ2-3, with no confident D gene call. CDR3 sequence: CASSPPPLNTQYF. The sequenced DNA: TGTGCCAGCAGTCCTCCACCCCTTAATACGCAGTATTTT.